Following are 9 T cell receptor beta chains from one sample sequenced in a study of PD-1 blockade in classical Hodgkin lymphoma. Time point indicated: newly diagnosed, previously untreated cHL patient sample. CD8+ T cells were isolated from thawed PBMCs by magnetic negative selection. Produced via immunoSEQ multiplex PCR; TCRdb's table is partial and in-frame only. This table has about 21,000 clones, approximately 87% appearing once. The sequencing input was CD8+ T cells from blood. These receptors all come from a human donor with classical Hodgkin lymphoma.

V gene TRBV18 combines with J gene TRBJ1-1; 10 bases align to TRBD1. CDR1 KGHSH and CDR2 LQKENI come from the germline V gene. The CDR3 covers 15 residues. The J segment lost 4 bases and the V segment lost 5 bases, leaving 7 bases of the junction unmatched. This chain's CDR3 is CASSDDRGLGTEAFF. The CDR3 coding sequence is TGTGCCAGCTCAGATGACAGGGGGCTGGGCACTGAAGCTTTCTTT.

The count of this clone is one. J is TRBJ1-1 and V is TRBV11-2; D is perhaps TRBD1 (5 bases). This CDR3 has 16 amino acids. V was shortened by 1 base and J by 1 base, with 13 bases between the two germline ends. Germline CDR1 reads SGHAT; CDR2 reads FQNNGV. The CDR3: CASSLVGGSRNTEAFF. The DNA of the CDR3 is TGTGCCAGCAGCTTAGTGGGGGGGAGTCGGAACACTGAAGCTTTCTTT.

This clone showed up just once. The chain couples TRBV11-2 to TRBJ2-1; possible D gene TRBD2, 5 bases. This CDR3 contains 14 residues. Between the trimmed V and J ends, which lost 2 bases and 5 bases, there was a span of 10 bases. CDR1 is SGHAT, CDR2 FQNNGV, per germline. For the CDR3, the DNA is TGTGCCAGCAGCTTATCTGACTACCACAATGAGCAGTTCTTC. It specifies CASSLSDYHNEQFF.

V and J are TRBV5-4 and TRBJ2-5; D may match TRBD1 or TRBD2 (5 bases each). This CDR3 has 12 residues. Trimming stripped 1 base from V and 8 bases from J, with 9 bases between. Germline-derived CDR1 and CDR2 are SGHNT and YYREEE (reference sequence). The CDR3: CASSLPGSTQYF. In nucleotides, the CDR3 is TGTGCCAGCAGCTTGCCAGGGAGTACCCAGTACTTC. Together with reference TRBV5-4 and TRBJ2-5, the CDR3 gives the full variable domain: ETGVTQSPTHLIKTRGQQVTLRCSSQSGHNTVSWYQQALGQGPQFIFQYYREEENGRGNFPPRFSGLQFPNYSSELNVNALELDDSALYLCASSLPGSTQYFGPGTRLLVL.

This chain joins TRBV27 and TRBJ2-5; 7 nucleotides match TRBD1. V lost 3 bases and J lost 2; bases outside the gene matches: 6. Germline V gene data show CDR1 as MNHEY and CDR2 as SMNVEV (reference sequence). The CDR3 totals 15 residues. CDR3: CASSLYLTGQETQYF. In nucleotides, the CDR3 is TGTGCCAGCAGTTTGTATTTGACAGGGCAAGAGACCCAGTACTTC.

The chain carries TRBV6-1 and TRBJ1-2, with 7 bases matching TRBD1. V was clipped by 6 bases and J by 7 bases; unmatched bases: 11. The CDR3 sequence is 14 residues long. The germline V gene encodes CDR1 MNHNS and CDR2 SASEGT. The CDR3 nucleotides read TGTGCCAGCAGGGACAGGCTAACGAATGGTGGCTACACCTTC. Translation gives CASRDRLTNGGYTF.

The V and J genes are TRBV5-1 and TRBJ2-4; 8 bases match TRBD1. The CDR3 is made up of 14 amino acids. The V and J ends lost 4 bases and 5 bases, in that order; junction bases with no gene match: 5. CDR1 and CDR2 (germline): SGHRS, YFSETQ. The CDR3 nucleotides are TGCGCCAGCAGCATCGACAGGGGTGAAAACATTCAGTACTTC. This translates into CASSIDRGENIQYF.

The CDR3 reads CASSLWGLTDNQPQHF. The DNA for the CDR3 is TGTGCCAGCAGCTTATGGGGCCTTACGGACAATCAGCCCCAGCATTTT. The chain recombines TRBV7-9 with TRBJ1-5; possible D gene TRBD1, 5 bases. Germline-derived CDR1 and CDR2 are SEHNR and FQNEAQ (reference sequence). Trimming shortened V by 2 bases and J by 3 bases, and 14 bases separated the two germline ends. This CDR3 spans 16 amino acids.

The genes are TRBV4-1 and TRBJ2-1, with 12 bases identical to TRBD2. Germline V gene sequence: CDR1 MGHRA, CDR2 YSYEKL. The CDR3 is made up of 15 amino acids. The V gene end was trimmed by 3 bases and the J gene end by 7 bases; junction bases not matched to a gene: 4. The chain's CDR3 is CASSQLAGGRNEQFF. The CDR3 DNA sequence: TGCGCCAGCAGCCAGCTAGCGGGGGGGCGAAATGAGCAGTTCTTC.